The 24 T cell receptor beta chains in this list originate from one sample, sequenced in a study of cytomegalovirus exposure and HLA in healthy donors. 13 Jbeta primers and 60 Vbeta primers were used for the PCR. TCRdb keeps only in-frame clones here, not all; method: immunoSEQ multiplex PCR. The profile shows around 60,000 clones, 75% to 85% of them singletons. Input material: PBMCs. Receptor source: a man aged 50 to 60 in good health and CMV-seropositive.

The chain couples TRBV6-6 to TRBJ1-2; D not resolved. Germline CDR1 reads MNHNY; CDR2 reads SVGAGI (reference sequence). The V end lost 5 bases, the J end lost 5 bases, and 15 bases lay between the germline ends. CDR3 length: 14 residues. The CDR3 sequence is CASSSQQKVYGYTF. Here the CDR3 DNA reads TGTGCCAGCAGTAGCCAACAGAAGGTTTATGGCTACACCTTC.

The rearrangement uses TRBV6-5 and TRBJ2-3, with D unclear. The CDR3 runs to 12 residues. V lost 6 bases and J 0 bases, leaving 4 bases between the germline ends. Germline loops: CDR1 MNHEY, CDR2 SVGAGI. The CDR3 is CASRESTDTQYF. The CDR3, as DNA: TGTGCCAGCAGGGAGAGCACAGATACGCAGTATTTT.

The chain combines TRBV7-3 with TRBJ2-7, with 9 bases identical to TRBD2. Germline V gene lookup returns CDR1 SGHTA and CDR2 FQGTGA. The V and J ends lost 5 bases and 0 bases, in that order; junction bases with no gene match: 2. CDR3 length: 14 residues. The CDR3 region has the DNA TGTGCCAGCAGCCTGACTAGCGGCTCCTACGAGCAGTACTTC. It codes for CASSLTSGSYEQYF.

This sequence joins TRBV7-9 and TRBJ1-1, with D tentatively TRBD1 (5 bases). The germline gives CDR1 SEHNR, CDR2 FQNEAQ (reference sequence). Trimming stripped 1 base from V and 2 bases from J, with 8 bases between. This CDR3 contains 14 residues. In DNA form, the CDR3 reads TGTGCCAGCAGCTTAGGGACACCAAACACTGAAGCTTTCTTT. Encoded protein: CASSLGTPNTEAFF.

J is TRBJ2-7 and V is TRBV6-5, with D perhaps matching TRBD2 (6 bases). This CDR3 is built from 14 residues. The germline V gene has CDR1 MNHEY and CDR2 SVGAGI. V was pared by 6 bases and J by 0 bases, with 12 bases between. The CDR3 DNA reads as TGTGCCAGCAGCCCGGGACTTTACTCCTACGAGCAGTACTTC. It yields the protein CASSPGLYSYEQYF.

CDR3 DNA: TGTGCCAGTAGTAGGGAGGGGGGGGCCTCCTACGAGCAGTACTTC. It specifies CASSREGGASYEQYF. V usage is TRBV19 and J usage is TRBJ2-7, with a tentative D call TRBD2 (7 bases). Germline V gene data show CDR1 as LNHDA and CDR2 as SQIVND (reference sequence). Trimming stripped 4 bases from V and 0 bases from J, with 13 bases between. There are 15 residues in the CDR3. The entire variable domain, with the rest obtained from reference TRBV19 and TRBJ2-7, is as follows: DGGITQSPKYLFRKEGQNVTLSCEQNLNHDAMYWYRQDPGQGLRLIYYSQIVNDFQKGDIAEGYSVSREKKESFPLTVTSAQKNPTAFYLCASSREGGASYEQYFGPGTRLTVT.

This chain connects TRBV21-1 to TRBJ1-1; TRBD1, the table's D call, lacks a check against the DNA. TRBV21-1 is annotated as a pseudogene. The CDR3 contains 14 residues. Here the CDR3 reads CASSKAARGNEAFF. The CDR3 bases are TGTGCCAGCAGCAAAGCTGCCAGGGGGAATGAAGCTTTCTTT.

The J gene is TRBJ1-1, the V gene TRBV19; 10 nucleotides match TRBD1. This CDR3 has 13 residues. Germline loops: CDR1 LNHDA, CDR2 SQIVND (reference sequence). V shed 8 bases, J shed 9 bases, and the junction held 9 bases outside the gene matches. CDR3 loop: CASSDRGPEKAFF. CDR3 in DNA: TGTGCCAGTTCTGACAGGGGGCCCGAAAAAGCTTTCTTT.

This clone was observed a few times. The rearrangement links TRBV10-3 to TRBJ2-5, with a possible D match to TRBD2 (6 bases). V was cut by 2 bases and J by 5 bases, with 15 bases left in between. Per germline, CDR1 ENHRY and CDR2 SYGVKD. The CDR3 is made up of 15 amino acids. The CDR3 region has the DNA TGTGCCATCAGTGAGGGCCAGGAGGGATGGGAGACCCAGTACTTC. It translates to CAISEGQEGWETQYF.

A word on this clone: The conserved phenylalanine or tryptophan normally closing the CDR3 is absent here, so this likely arose from a read error. The chain combines TRBV5-1 with TRBJ2-2; 8 nucleotides agree with TRBD1. This CDR3 comprises 15 residues. V dropped 5 bases and J dropped 2; count of bases not matched to a gene: 5. Germline CDR1 and CDR2: SGHRS and YFSETQ. The CDR3 loop is CASSSGQGNTGELFS. CDR3 DNA: TGCGCCAGCAGTTCTGGACAGGGAAACACCGGGGAGCTGTTTTCT.

The chain links TRBV27 to TRBJ1-4, with unresolved D. CDR3 length: 13 residues. V was trimmed by 3 bases and J by 8 bases, leaving 10 bases between them. Germline V gene data show CDR1 as MNHEY and CDR2 as SMNVEV (reference sequence). In nucleotides, the CDR3 is TGTGCCAGCAGTTTCCGTGGGAGGGAAAAACTGTTTTTT. Residues: CASSFRGREKLFF.

The rearrangement links TRBV9 to TRBJ2-1, with 9 bases fitting TRBD2. V lost 0 bases, J lost 3 bases, and 4 bases stayed unmatched. CDR3 size: 16 residues. Germline CDR1 reads SGDLS; CDR2 reads YYNGEE. The chain's CDR3 is CASSVGASGIYNEQFF. The CDR3 DNA reads TGTGCCAGCAGCGTAGGAGCTAGCGGGATCTACAATGAGCAGTTCTTC.

This sequence joins TRBV6-1 and TRBJ1-2, with 8 bases matching TRBD1. Germline values: CDR1 MNHNS, CDR2 SASEGT. The CDR3 is made up of 15 amino acids. The trim removed 5 bases at V and 7 bases at J, leaving 12 bases unmatched. CDR3 in amino acids: CASSSGMQGAGGYTF. DNA for the CDR3: TGTGCCAGCAGTTCCGGTATGCAGGGGGCTGGTGGCTACACCTTC.

CDR3 bases: TGTGCCAGCAGTCCTCTAGCGGGAGGGCTCTACGAGCAGTACTTC. Amino acid sequence: CASSPLAGGLYEQYF. The chain couples TRBV28 to TRBJ2-7; 12 bases agree with TRBD2. CDR3 length: 15 residues. V trimming: 5 bases; J trimming: 3 bases; junction bases outside the gene matches: 5. Germline V lookup: CDR1 MDHEN, CDR2 SYDVKM.

The chain couples TRBV29-1 to TRBJ2-2; D perhaps matches TRBD1 (6 bases). Matching the DNA end better, TRBJ1-1 makes the J call doubtful. The CDR3 extends over 12 amino acids. Germline CDR1 SQVTM, CDR2 ANQGSEA. CDR3 bases: TGCAGCCTAGAGGACAGCGGCGGGTTAGCTTTCTTT. Translation: CSLEDSGGLAFF.

The rearrangement links TRBV11-2 to TRBJ2-7; 11 bases align to TRBD2. V gave up 1 base and J gave up 7 bases; unmatched junction bases: 3. The CDR3 has 14 amino acids. In germline, CDR1 is SGHAT, CDR2 FQNNGV. CDR3 region: CASSLVGTSGEQYF. The CDR3 coding sequence is TGTGCCAGCAGCTTAGTAGGGACTAGCGGTGAGCAGTACTTC.

This clone was seen a handful of times. V gene TRBV6-6 combines with J gene TRBJ1-6; D might be TRBD1 (5 bases). Trimming shortened V by 2 bases and J by 6 bases, and 14 bases separated the two germline ends. CDR1 is MNHNY and CDR2 is SVGAGI in the germline V gene (reference sequence). The CDR3 is 16 residues long. The CDR3, as DNA: TGTGCCAGCAGTTACGGGGAGGGGAGATCTAATTCACCCCTCCACTTT. Translating it yields CASSYGEGRSNSPLHF.

This chain joins TRBV28 and TRBJ1-2; D gene unclear. The V and J ends lost 7 bases and 9 bases respectively, with 12 bases between them. The CDR3 has 11 amino acids. From germline, CDR1 is MDHEN and CDR2 SYDVKM. The CDR3 here is CASTMGVSYTF. The CDR3 nucleotides are TGTGCCAGCACCATGGGAGTGAGCTACACCTTC.

The chain combines TRBV10-3 with TRBJ2-1; 12 nucleotides align to TRBD2. The germline V gene has CDR1 ENHRY and CDR2 SYGVKD. With V trimmed by 6 bases and J by 8 bases, 8 bases remained unmatched. This CDR3 is built from 15 residues. CDR3 loop: CAIRAGLAGLDEQFF. The DNA for the CDR3 is TGTGCCATCAGGGCTGGACTAGCGGGGTTAGATGAGCAGTTCTTC.

This clone was recorded once. This sequence joins TRBV6-5 and TRBJ1-3; TRBD1 matches at 7 bases. Losses at the gene ends were 5 bases for V and 2 bases for J; bases not matched to a gene: 6. The CDR3 extends over 15 amino acids. Germline CDR1 is MNHEY and CDR2 is SVGAGI. CDR3: CASSQTGQAGNTIYF. The CDR3 DNA reads as TGTGCCAGCAGTCAGACAGGGCAGGCTGGAAACACCATATATTTT.

This chain joins TRBV5-1 and TRBJ2-7, with D tentatively TRBD1 (6 bases). V shed 3 bases and J shed 1 base, with 11 bases lying between them. This CDR3 has 14 residues. Germline V lookup: CDR1 SGHRS, CDR2 YFSETQ. The CDR3 spells CASSSEGGSYEQYF. The CDR3 bases are TGCGCCAGCAGCTCTGAAGGGGGATCCTACGAGCAGTACTTC. Full variable domain (outside the CDR3, taken from reference TRBV5-1 and TRBJ2-7): KAGVTQTPRYLIKTRGQQVTLSCSPISGHRSVSWYQQTPGQGLQFLFEYFSETQRNKGNFPGRFSGRQFSNSRSEMNVSTLELGDSALYLCASSSEGGSYEQYFGPGTRLTVT.

This chain uses TRBV5-1 with TRBJ2-1; 10 bases map to TRBD1. Trimming at V came to 5 bases and at J to 5 bases, leaving 7 bases not matched to a gene. The CDR3 contains 15 residues. Germline CDR1 reads SGHRS; CDR2 reads YFSETQ. The CDR3 sequence is CASSQSGQGHNEQFF. CDR3 nucleotide sequence: TGCGCCAGCAGTCAATCGGGACAGGGGCACAATGAGCAGTTCTTC.

The chain links TRBV10-1 to TRBJ2-1, with 9 positions matching TRBD2. From germline, CDR1 is WNHNN and CDR2 SYGVQD (reference sequence). This CDR3 contains 15 residues. V dropped 3 bases and J dropped 8; count of bases not matched to a gene: 8. The CDR3: CASSDRASGMDEQFF. DNA of the CDR3: TGCGCCAGCAGTGATCGAGCTAGCGGGATGGATGAGCAGTTCTTC.

There are a few counts of this clone. This chain uses TRBV4-3 with TRBJ1-6; no definite D call. Germline lookup yields CDR1 LGHNA and CDR2 YSLEER. V lost 0 bases and J lost 5, with 11 bases in between. This CDR3 comprises 16 residues. The CDR3 nucleotides are TGCGCCAGCAGCCAAGATCGAGGCTCGGATAATTCACCCCTCCACTTT. It codes for CASSQDRGSDNSPLHF.